This TCR beta chain was retrieved from a study of T-cell reconstitution after alpha-beta-depleted transplantation in children (dated by TCRdb to 2015 to 2016). Some background on the complete study: Using TCR repertoire profiling, the study followed T-cell immune reconstitution in a quantitative way in children after TCRalphabeta/CD19-depleted allogeneic hematopoietic cell transplantation.

What the authors observed across the whole study: In some patients, high TCRbeta diversity at day 60 was attributed to recipient T cells and intrathymic progenitors that had survived conditioning. Over subsequent months, a decline in hyperexpanded clone frequencies was noted, and after one year, T-cell counts and TCRbeta diversity were mostly ascribed to newly produced T cells. About two months after transplant, the apparently early recovery of alphabetaT-cell counts reportedly depended on just several hundred clones that had expanded rapidly and came from non-depleted graft cells.

The method was PCR. For sequencing, an Illumina HiSeq 2500 was employed. TCR library preparation used molecular barcoding, with unique molecular identifiers applied to normalize quantification of the TCRbeta repertoire. The public reads were quality trimmed at Q25 with fastp and then assembled into clones with MiXCR by TCRdb, keeping productive beta chains. Identical CDR3 protein sequences are pooled into one entry, listed with their most common genes and DNA. For this sample there are hundreds of thousands of distinct CDR3 sequences; over 10% appear just once. Around 2.2% of the sample comes from the top ten. The treatment or condition label of this sample denotes: allogeneic hematopoietic cell transplantation with graft depleted of TCRalphabeta T cells and CD19 B cells. The children who served as transplant recipients had been given grafts of TCRalphabeta/CD19-depleted allogeneic hematopoietic cells.

Per the germline V gene, SGDLS is the CDR1 and YYNGEE is the CDR2. Clipping removes 4 bases from V and 1 base from J, with 4 as the unmatched junction base count. From the cysteine up to the phenylalanine, the CDR3 has a length of 15 residues. Only the CDR3 DNA is retained, 45 bases long and in frame from the first base. Ten or more counts support this clonotype. Its antigen remains undetermined. No quality values exist for individual bases; no much larger clone is one base distant. Sequenced here: PBMCs, mostly from graft donor cells, sampled 360 days after TCRalphabeta/CD19-depleted stem cell transplant. The rearranged chain carries TRBV9 and TRBJ2-1, and 8 junction bases match TRBD2. This clonotype was sampled from a male patient younger than 18 who had a stem cell transplant for acute myeloid leukemia, so the T cells may come from the graft donor. CDR3 protein: CASSPRLASYNEQFF. The sequenced DNA is TGTGCCAGCAGCCCCCGACTAGCGTCCTACAATGAGCAGTTCTTC.